This T cell receptor beta chain comes out of a study of cytomegalovirus exposure and HLA in healthy donors. For the study at large: The same platform used for the approximately 670 first-cohort repertoires was also used for the approximately 120 validation repertoires, as a later analysis reported. Study results and caveats: In the 100 to 150 validation repertoires, about 94% of cluster scores exceeded 0, per a later analysis. The study recorded over 150 TCR beta chains that were cytomegalovirus-associated.

Clones were sequenced by immunoSEQ multiplex PCR, and TCRdb holds only the in-frame ones, with some missing. This sample has around 220,000 clones; 70% to 90% occur once, and the top ten carry roughly 2.8%. CDR1 and CDR2 (germline): SGHRS, YFSETQ. V lost 0 bases and J 3 bases, leaving 18 bases between the germline ends. The CDR3 has 17 residues. The validation cohort, a group of more than 100 subjects, included the donors and was separate from the roughly 670-subject first cohort. Of note for this clone: The antigen is undetermined.

The J gene is TRBJ1-1, the V gene TRBV5-1; D is perhaps TRBD1 (5 bases). This clonotype originated in a woman under 30 in good health and CMV-seronegative. The sequencing sample was made of PBMCs. This CDR3 reads CASSLAAGWVLYTEAFF. The CDR3 DNA is TGCGCCAGCAGCTTGGCCGCAGGGTGGGTCTTGTACACTGAAGCTTTCTTT. Using reference TRBV5-1 and TRBJ1-1 for the parts outside the CDR3, the full variable domain is KAGVTQTPRYLIKTRGQQVTLSCSPISGHRSVSWYQQTPGQGLQFLFEYFSETQRNKGNFPGRFSGRQFSNSRSEMNVSTLELGDSALYLCASSLAAGWVLYTEAFFGQGTRLTVV.